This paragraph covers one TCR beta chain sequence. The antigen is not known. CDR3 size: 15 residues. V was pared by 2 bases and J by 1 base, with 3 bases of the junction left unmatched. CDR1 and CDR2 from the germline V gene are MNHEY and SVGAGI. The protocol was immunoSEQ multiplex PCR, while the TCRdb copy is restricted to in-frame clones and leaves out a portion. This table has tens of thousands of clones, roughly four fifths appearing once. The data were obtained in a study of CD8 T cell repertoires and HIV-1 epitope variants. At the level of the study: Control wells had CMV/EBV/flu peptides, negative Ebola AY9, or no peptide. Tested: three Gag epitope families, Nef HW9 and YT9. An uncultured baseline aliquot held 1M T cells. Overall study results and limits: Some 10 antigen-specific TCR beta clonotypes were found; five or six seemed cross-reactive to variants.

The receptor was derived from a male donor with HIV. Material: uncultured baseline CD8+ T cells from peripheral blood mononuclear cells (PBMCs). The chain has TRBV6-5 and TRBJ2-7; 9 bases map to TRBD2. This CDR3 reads CASSYDTSGSYEQYF. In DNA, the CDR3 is TGTGCCAGCAGTTACGATACTAGCGGGTCCTACGAGCAGTACTTC.